The T cell receptor beta chain described here comes from a study of shared clonotypes between healthy human individuals. In regard to this clone: Its antigen remains unknown.

Each sample came from a Caucasian adult donor living in Nashville, Tennessee. Sequencing was performed with immunoSEQ multiplex PCR; in TCRdb, only in-frame clones are kept and a portion is missing. This sample carries 2.5 million or so clones, over 85% of them seen once, and the ten largest clones take 0.14%. Germline CDR1 MDHEN, CDR2 SYDVKM. The trim removed 6 bases at V and 5 bases at J, leaving 12 bases unmatched. The CDR3 is made up of 15 amino acids. Findings of the study overall: Clonotypes that were shared across a handful of donors made up about 5.1% of naive CD4 clonotypes. Sampling included only blood; tissue repertoires likely differ. Estimated clonotype richness was generally higher in naive than memory subsets.

This TCR was recovered from a man aged 18 to 35 in good health. The specimen sequenced was naive CD4+ T cells sorted from blood. This sample's subset: CD45RA+ positively selected. The chain couples TRBV28 to TRBJ2-5; 7 bases map to TRBD2. DNA for the CDR3: TGTGCCAGCAGGGCCTATGAGGGAGGGCGGGAGACCCAGTACTTC. It yields the protein CASRAYEGGRETQYF.